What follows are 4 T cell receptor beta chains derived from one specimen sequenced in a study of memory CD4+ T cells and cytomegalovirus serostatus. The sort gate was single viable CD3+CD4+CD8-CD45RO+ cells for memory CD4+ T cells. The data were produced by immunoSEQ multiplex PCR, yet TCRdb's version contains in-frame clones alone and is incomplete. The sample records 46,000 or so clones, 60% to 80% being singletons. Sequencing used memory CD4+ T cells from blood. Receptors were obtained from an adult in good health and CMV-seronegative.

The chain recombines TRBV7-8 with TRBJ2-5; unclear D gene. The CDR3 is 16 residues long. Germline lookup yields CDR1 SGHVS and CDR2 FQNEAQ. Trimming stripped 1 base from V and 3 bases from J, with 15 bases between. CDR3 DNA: TGTGCCAGCAGCTTAGATTCTCTGGGGTCGGAAGAGACCCAGTACTTC. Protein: CASSLDSLGSEETQYF.

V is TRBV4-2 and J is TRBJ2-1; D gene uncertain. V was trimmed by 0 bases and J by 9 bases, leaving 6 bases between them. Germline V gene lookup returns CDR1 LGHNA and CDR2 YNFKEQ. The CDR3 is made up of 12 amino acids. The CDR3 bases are TGTGCCAGCAGCCAAGAAAATCGTGAGCAGTTCTTC. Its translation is CASSQENREQFF.

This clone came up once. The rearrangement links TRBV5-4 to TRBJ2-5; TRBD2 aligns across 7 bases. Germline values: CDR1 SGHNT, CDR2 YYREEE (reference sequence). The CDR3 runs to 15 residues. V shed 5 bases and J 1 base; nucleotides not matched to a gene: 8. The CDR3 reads CASRGVTGGQETQYF. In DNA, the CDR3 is TGTGCCAGCAGAGGGGTAACGGGGGGCCAAGAGACCCAGTACTTC. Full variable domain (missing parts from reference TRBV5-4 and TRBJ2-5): ETGVTQSPTHLIKTRGQQVTLRCSSQSGHNTVSWYQQALGQGPQFIFQYYREEENGRGNFPPRFSGLQFPNYSSELNVNALELDDSALYLCASRGVTGGQETQYFGPGTRLLVL.

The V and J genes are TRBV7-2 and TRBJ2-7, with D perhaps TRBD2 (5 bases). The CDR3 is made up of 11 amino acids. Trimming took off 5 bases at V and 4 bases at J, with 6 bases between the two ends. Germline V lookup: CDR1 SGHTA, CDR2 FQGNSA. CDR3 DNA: TGTGCCAGCAGCAGGGAGTACGAGCAGTACTTC. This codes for CASSREYEQYF.